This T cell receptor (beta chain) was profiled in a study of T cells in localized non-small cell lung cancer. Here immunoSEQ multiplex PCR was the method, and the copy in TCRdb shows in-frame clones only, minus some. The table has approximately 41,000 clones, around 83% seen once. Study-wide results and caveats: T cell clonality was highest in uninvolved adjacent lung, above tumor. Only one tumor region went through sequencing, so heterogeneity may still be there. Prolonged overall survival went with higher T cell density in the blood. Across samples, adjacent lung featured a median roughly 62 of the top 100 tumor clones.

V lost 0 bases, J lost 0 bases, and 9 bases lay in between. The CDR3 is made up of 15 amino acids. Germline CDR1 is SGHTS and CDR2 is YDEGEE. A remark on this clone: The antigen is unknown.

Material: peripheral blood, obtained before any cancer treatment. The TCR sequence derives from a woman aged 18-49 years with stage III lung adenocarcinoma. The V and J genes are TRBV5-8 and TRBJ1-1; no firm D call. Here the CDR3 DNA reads TGTGCCAGCAGCTTGGCTCTTGGGATGAACACTGAAGCTTTCTTT. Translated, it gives CASSLALGMNTEAFF.